This TCR beta chain was identified in a study of blood T cell repertoires in COVID-19. As handled by the study authors: Estimated nucleated cell counts came from reference gene primer amplification. This table comes from immunoSEQ multiplex PCR, and its TCRdb copy is limited to in-frame clones, with some not included. V, J and clone size were drawn from that table, and D and trimming were deduced from the DNA. This sample yields about 160,000 clones, of which about nine tenths are seen a single time; approximately 4.9% belongs to the top ten. Trimming cost V 4 bases and J 6 bases, with 12 bases left between them. Germline lookup yields CDR1 MDHEN and CDR2 SYDVKM. The CDR3 totals 14 residues.

The TCR was taken from a man aged 30 to 45 with COVID-19, enrolled during active disease. The rearrangement joins TRBV28 to TRBJ2-2; unclear D gene. The sample comprised peripheral blood. In DNA, the CDR3 is TGTGCCAGCAGTTATGAGAACTACCCCGGGGAGCTGTTTTTT. This codes for CASSYENYPGELFF.